These T cell receptor beta chains were read from a single sample in a study of identical twins' blood T cells. Using its own MiXCR run on the 5' RACE reads, TCRdb lists one record per CDR3 protein. The data contain roughly 340,000 distinct CDR3 sequences, roughly 28% of them singletons. The sequencing input was PBMCs. Every receptor here comes from a woman aged 18-49 years in good health. The CDR3 runs from the conserved cysteine through the conserved F or W. A D gene is named only where the DNA matches it firmly. A clone size is listed for some rows: how often the clone was seen (once, few, many), or a class if it is expanded.

v_gene	j_gene	abundance	d_gene	CDR3aa	CDR3nt
TRBV20-1	TRBJ1-4	NA	NA	CSARRPFSEKLFF	TGCAGTGCTAGACGGCCATTTAGTGAAAAACTGTTTTTT
TRBV7-2	TRBJ1-1	NA	NA	CASSLAVGTEAFF	TGTGCCAGCAGCTTAGCGGTGGGCACTGAAGCTTTCTTT
TRBV7-2	TRBJ2-3	few	TRBD2	CASSLEGTSGRTDTQYF	TGTGCCAGCAGCTTAGAAGGGACTAGCGGTCGCACAGATACGCAGTATTTT
TRBV27	TRBJ1-1	many	NA	CASSTDWANLNTEAFF	TGTGCCAGCAGTACCGACTGGGCAAACCTAAACACTGAAGCTTTCTTT
TRBV20-1	TRBJ2-2	many	TRBD1	CSAPRQGGTGELFF	TGCAGTGCTCCAAGACAGGGCGGCACCGGGGAGCTGTTTTTT
TRBV9	TRBJ2-2	NA	NA	CASSVEGINTGELFF	TGTGCCAGCAGCGTAGAGGGGATCAACACCGGGGAGCTGTTTTTT
TRBV29-1	TRBJ1-3	NA	NA	CSVEGSDSRSSGNTIYF	TGCAGCGTTGAAGGGTCAGACAGCCGAAGCTCTGGAAACACCATATATTTT
TRBV6-6	TRBJ1-5	few	NA	CASSYRGGVDNQPQHF	TGTGCCAGCAGTTACAGGGGCGGGGTGGACAATCAGCCCCAGCATTTT
TRBV20-1	TRBJ1-5	NA	TRBD1	CSARVLGQAHGPQHF	TGCAGTGCTAGAGTCCTTGGACAGGCCCATGGGCCCCAGCATTTT
TRBV12-3/TRBV12-4	TRBJ1-2	few	TRBD1	CASSLQSGGGFYGYTF	TGTGCCAGCAGTTTACAGTCAGGGGGAGGGTTCTATGGCTACACCTTC
TRBV3-1	TRBJ2-7	NA	NA	CASSEHGEQYF	TGTGCCAGCAGCGAACACGGGGAGCAGTACTTC
TRBV4-1	TRBJ2-2	NA	TRBD2	CASRGLAANTGELFF	TGCGCCAGCAGGGGACTAGCGGCGAACACCGGGGAGCTGTTTTTT